A single sample gave rise to the 30 T cell receptor beta chains below, sequenced in a study of cytomegalovirus exposure and HLA in healthy donors. Both 60 Vbeta primers and 13 Jbeta primers went into the PCR. TCRdb's copy holds only in-frame clones and misses some; the assay was immunoSEQ multiplex PCR. The table records under 200,000 clones, approximately 80% of them present only once. The sequencing sample was made of PBMCs. The receptors were gathered from a woman in her 50s in good health and CMV-seronegative.

This clone appeared once. The chain combines TRBV5-4 with TRBJ1-1; 8 bases are shared with TRBD1. J was trimmed by 6 bases and V by 4 bases; bases with no gene match: 11. The CDR3 covers 15 residues. Germline CDR1 SGHNT, CDR2 YYREEE (reference sequence). DNA of the CDR3: TGTGCCAGCAGCGGATTACAGGGGGTCCAAGCTGAAGCTTTCTTT. It is translated as CASSGLQGVQAEAFF.

The rearrangement joins TRBV27 to TRBJ2-7; D remains unclear. Germline V gene sequence: CDR1 MNHEY, CDR2 SMNVEV (reference sequence). CDR3 size: 15 residues. Trimming took 0 bases from V and 4 from J, leaving 13 bases between them. The CDR3 sequence: CASSLSQPPSYEQYF. CDR3 bases: TGTGCCAGCAGTTTATCGCAACCCCCTAGTTACGAGCAGTACTTC.

The rearrangement links TRBV9 to TRBJ2-2, with D maybe TRBD1 (5 bases). CDR1 and CDR2 (germline): SGDLS, YYNGEE. The CDR3 length is 15 residues. Trimming cost V 1 base and J 7 bases, with 14 bases left between them. CDR3 sequence (DNA): TGTGCCAGCAGCGTATCGAGACAGTCCGGCGGGGAGCTGTTTTTT. This encodes CASSVSRQSGGELFF.

V is TRBV9 and J is TRBJ1-5, with D possibly TRBD1 on 5 matching bases. From germline, CDR1 is SGDLS and CDR2 YYNGEE. V was trimmed by 0 bases and J by 7 bases, leaving 11 bases between them. This CDR3 is 14 amino acids long. CDR3 residues: CASSVVAGPQPQHF. The CDR3 DNA follows: TGTGCCAGCAGCGTAGTGGCAGGGCCCCAGCCCCAGCATTTT.

CDR3 region: CASNRRGGHNEQFF. The CDR3 DNA is TGTGCCAGCAACCGGCGGGGGGGCCACAATGAGCAGTTCTTC. The V call is TRBV28, the J call TRBJ2-1; 9 bases agree with TRBD2. V trimming: 7 bases; J trimming: 5 bases; junction bases outside the gene matches: 6. Germline V lookup: CDR1 MDHEN, CDR2 SYDVKM. The CDR3 is 14 residues long.

The V call is TRBV5-6, the J call TRBJ1-1, with D unresolved. This CDR3 contains 14 residues. Trimming took off 0 bases at V and 7 bases at J, with 13 bases between the two ends. The germline CDR1 and CDR2 sequences are SGHDT and YYEEEE. The CDR3 DNA follows: TGTGCCAGCAGCTTGGGAAGGCAGCGGGTTGAAGCTTTCTTT. Its translation is CASSLGRQRVEAFF.

This clone was seen a handful of times. This rearrangement joins TRBV27 to TRBJ1-1, with 8 bases identical to TRBD1. V gave up 3 bases and J gave up 8 bases; unmatched junction bases: 5. CDR1 is MNHEY and CDR2 is SMNVEV in the germline V gene (reference sequence). This CDR3 has 13 residues. The CDR3 protein is CASSFSGGREAFF. In nucleotides, the CDR3 is TGTGCCAGCAGTTTCTCAGGGGGCAGAGAAGCTTTCTTT.

The chain joins TRBV11-2 to TRBJ2-5; 7 bases line up with TRBD1. The CDR3 runs 15 residues. V lost 3 bases and J lost 6; bases outside the gene matches: 10. The V gene's germline CDR1 is SGHAT and CDR2 FQNNGV. As DNA, the CDR3 is TGTGCCAGCAGCTTCGTTACAGGGGCCGAGAAGACCCAGTACTTC. Translated, it gives CASSFVTGAEKTQYF.

This chain links TRBV4-1 with TRBJ2-5, with D hard to call. The CDR3 is 14 residues long. In germline, CDR1 is MGHRA, CDR2 YSYEKL. The germline V and J ends were trimmed by 3 bases and 5 bases, with 13 bases remaining between them. The CDR3 DNA reads TGCGCCAGCAGCCAGCAAAGCCTACTCGAGACCCAGTACTTC. Translating gives CASSQQSLLETQYF.

J is TRBJ2-3 and V is TRBV18, with 9 bases lining up with TRBD1. The V gene end was trimmed by 5 bases and the J gene end by 2 bases; junction bases not matched to a gene: 8. Per germline, CDR1 KGHSH and CDR2 LQKENI. The CDR3 totals 16 residues. The CDR3 region is CASSVPGQGPTDTQYF. The CDR3 DNA sequence: TGTGCCAGCTCAGTACCGGGACAGGGACCCACAGATACGCAGTATTTT. The variable domain in full, with the rest retrieved from reference TRBV18 and TRBJ2-3, is NAGVMQNPRHLVRRRGQEARLRCSPMKGHSHVYWYRQLPEEGLKFMVYLQKENIIDESGMPKERFSAEFPKEGPSILRIQQVVRGDSAAYFCASSVPGQGPTDTQYFGPGTRLTVL.

This clone was observed once. This chain connects TRBV10-3 to TRBJ1-1; possibly TRBD1 for D (5 bases). The CDR3 runs to 13 residues. V lost 5 bases to trimming and J lost 6 bases, with 13 bases between them. The V gene's germline CDR1 is ENHRY and CDR2 SYGVKD. The CDR3 coding sequence is TGTGCCATCAGTCCCAGGGCAGGCGCTGAAGCTTTCTTT. Its protein product is CAISPRAGAEAFF.

This rearrangement joins TRBV5-5 to TRBJ1-4; a possible D gene is TRBD1 (5 bases). The V gene lost 1 base and the J gene lost 7 bases, with 11 bases spanning the gap. Germline V lookup: CDR1 SGHKS, CDR2 YYEKEE (reference sequence). The CDR3 is made up of 14 amino acids. CDR3 amino acids: CASSLTQGLEKLFF. The CDR3 nucleotides are TGTGCCAGCAGCTTGACGCAGGGTCTTGAAAAACTGTTTTTT.

A single count supports this clone. The chain is built from TRBV5-1 and TRBJ1-1; no definite D call. The CDR3 is made up of 14 amino acids. Germline V gene lookup returns CDR1 SGHRS and CDR2 YFSETQ. Between the trimmed V and J ends, which lost 0 bases and 3 bases, there was a span of 9 bases. CDR3 in amino acids: CASSLGGRDTEAFF. CDR3 nucleotide sequence: TGCGCCAGCAGCTTGGGAGGGCGCGACACTGAAGCTTTCTTT.

The V call is TRBV10-1, the J call TRBJ2-1; 12 bases agree with TRBD1. This CDR3 is built from 16 residues. J was trimmed by 10 bases and V by 4 bases; bases with no gene match: 11. The germline CDR1 and CDR2 sequences are WNHNN and SYGVQD (reference sequence). The CDR3 DNA reads TGCGCCAGCAGTGTACCCGGGACAGGGGGCCCCGGGGAGCAGTTCTTC. The encoded protein is CASSVPGTGGPGEQFF.

The chain combines TRBV9 with TRBJ1-4; tentative D call: TRBD1 (5 bases). V was shortened by 1 base and J by 7 bases, with 14 bases between the two germline ends. The CDR3 is 15 amino acids. Germline values: CDR1 SGDLS, CDR2 YYNGEE. In DNA form, the CDR3 reads TGTGCCAGCAGCGTATCTGGGAGGGGCGGTGAAAAACTGTTTTTT. Translated: CASSVSGRGGEKLFF.

The genes are TRBV10-3 and TRBJ2-1; D unclear. The V gene's germline CDR1 is ENHRY and CDR2 SYGVKD. This CDR3 spans 12 amino acids. Deletions cut 0 bases from V and 9 bases from J, with 6 bases between. The CDR3, as DNA: TGTGCCATCAGTGAGTCTTCGGTTGAGCAGTTCTTC. Its translation is CAISESSVEQFF.

The chain is built from TRBV28 and TRBJ1-5, with 7 positions matching TRBD1. Unmatched junction bases numbered 5, after V lost 6 bases and J lost 0 bases. This CDR3 region has 15 residues. Germline V gene lookup returns CDR1 MDHEN and CDR2 SYDVKM. DNA of the CDR3: TGTGCCAGCAGAATCGGGACAGATAGCAATCAGCCCCAGCATTTT. This gives the protein CASRIGTDSNQPQHF. The complete variable domain, with remaining parts taken from reference TRBV28 and TRBJ1-5, reads DVKVTQSSRYLVKRTGEKVFLECVQDMDHENMFWYRQDPGLGLRLIYFSYDVKMKEKGDIPEGYSVSREKKERFSLILESASTNQTSMYLCASRIGTDSNQPQHFGDGTRLSIL.

This clone occurred once. This rearrangement joins TRBV28 to TRBJ2-7; no firm D call. V gave up 7 bases and J gave up 3 bases, with 19 bases separating them. The CDR3 loop spans 15 amino acids. Germline V CDR1 and CDR2: MDHEN, SYDVKM. Here the CDR3 reads CASTPDAAPVYEQYF. The CDR3 nucleotides read TGTGCCAGCACCCCCGATGCGGCCCCAGTCTACGAGCAGTACTTC.

V and J are TRBV19 and TRBJ1-1; D perhaps matches TRBD1 (5 bases). The V end lost 1 base, the J end lost 1 base, and 19 bases lay between the germline ends. This CDR3 contains 18 residues. Germline V gene data show CDR1 as LNHDA and CDR2 as SQIVND (reference sequence). The CDR3 DNA sequence: TGTGCCAGTAGTATAGGTTGGCGGGGCAGGAGATCGAACACTGAAGCTTTCTTT. This codes for CASSIGWRGRRSNTEAFF.

The V call is TRBV5-1, the J call TRBJ2-6; D perhaps matches TRBD2 (6 bases). The CDR3 loop spans 14 amino acids. Germline-derived CDR1 and CDR2 are SGHRS and YFSETQ. V was clipped by 5 bases and J by 0 bases, with 6 bases between them. This CDR3 reads CASRGGSGANVLTF. The CDR3 region has the DNA TGCGCCAGCAGGGGGGGCTCTGGGGCCAACGTCCTGACTTTC.

This chain uses TRBV10-3 with TRBJ1-4; weak D call: TRBD1 (5 bases). Trimming took off 2 bases at V and 4 bases at J, with 17 bases between the two ends. This CDR3 region has 17 residues. Germline CDR1 reads ENHRY; CDR2 reads SYGVKD. The CDR3 spells CAISEPTRGGGNEKLFF. The CDR3 region has the DNA TGTGCCATCAGTGAGCCCACCCGGGGGGGAGGTAATGAAAAACTGTTTTTT.

This clone turned up a few times. The rearrangement joins TRBV25-1 to TRBJ2-7, with D perhaps TRBD2 (7 bases). Between the trimmed V and J ends, which lost 8 bases and 3 bases, there was a span of 17 bases. Germline CDR1 MGHDK, CDR2 SYGVNS. The CDR3 consists of 14 residues. The CDR3: CASQPRGGGYEQYF. CDR3 DNA: TGTGCCAGCCAACCCAGGGGAGGGGGCTACGAGCAGTACTTC.

The rearrangement joins TRBV6-5 to TRBJ1-1, with D perhaps TRBD1 (6 bases). V was pared by 4 bases and J by 2 bases, with 11 bases between. The germline V gene encodes CDR1 MNHEY and CDR2 SVGAGI. CDR3 size: 14 residues. This chain's CDR3 is CASSFRQANTEAFF. The CDR3 DNA follows: TGTGCCAGCAGTTTCCGACAGGCTAACACTGAAGCTTTCTTT.

The chain uses TRBV5-8 and TRBJ2-1; TRBD2 matches at 11 bases. Looked up from germline, CDR1 is SGHTS and CDR2 is YDEGEE. With 4 bases clipped from V and 7 bases from J, the junction kept 7 bases outside the gene matches. This CDR3 spans 15 amino acids. This CDR3 is CASSRGTSGMNEQFF. CDR3 sequence (DNA): TGTGCCAGCAGCCGTGGGACTAGCGGAATGAATGAGCAGTTCTTC. Using reference TRBV5-8 and TRBJ2-1 for the parts outside the CDR3, the full variable domain is EAGVTQSPTHLIKTRGQQATLRCSPISGHTSVYWYQQALGLGLQFLLWYDEGEERNRGNFPPRFSGRQFPNYSSELNVNALELEDSALYLCASSRGTSGMNEQFFGPGTRLTVL.

The count of this clone is one. The rearrangement joins TRBV28 to TRBJ1-5; weak D call: TRBD1 (5 bases). The CDR3 consists of 17 residues. Deletions cut 4 bases from V and 0 bases from J, with 16 bases between. CDR1 is MDHEN, CDR2 SYDVKM, per germline. The CDR3 DNA reads TGTGCCAGCAGTTCTTTTGAAGGACAACTTAGCAATCAGCCCCAGCATTTT. This translates into CASSSFEGQLSNQPQHF.

This clone was counted only a few times. The chain carries TRBV7-3 and TRBJ2-5; 9 bases agree with TRBD2. Germline assignment: CDR1 SGHTA and CDR2 FQGTGA. V was clipped by 6 bases and J by 5 bases; unmatched bases: 13. The CDR3 is made up of 16 amino acids. The CDR3 nucleotides are TGTGCCAGCAGTTTACGGCGCGGGAGGGAGGGCGAGACCCAGTACTTC. Translated: CASSLRRGREGETQYF.

The chain couples TRBV11-2 to TRBJ2-5; D may be TRBD2 (6 bases). This CDR3 contains 14 residues. Germline V gives CDR1 SGHAT, CDR2 FQNNGV. Trimming left V 4 bases short and J 2 bases short, with 11 bases between. CDR3 amino acids: CASSSIGGQETQYF. In DNA form, the CDR3 reads TGTGCCAGCAGCTCGATCGGAGGGCAAGAGACCCAGTACTTC.

This chain joins TRBV2 and TRBJ1-4, with TRBD1 identical over 8 bases. CDR1 and CDR2 (germline): SNHLY, FYNNEI. J lost 4 bases, V lost 6 bases, and 7 bases had no gene match. The CDR3 consists of 15 residues. The CDR3 DNA reads TGTGCCAGCAGCGAGCTAACAGGGGGTAATGAAAAACTGTTTTTT. This codes for CASSELTGGNEKLFF.

The V and J genes are TRBV28 and TRBJ1-2; a weak D match, TRBD1 (6 bases). Between the trimmed V and J ends, which lost 9 bases and 0 bases, there was a span of 11 bases. There are 13 residues in the CDR3. From germline, CDR1 is MDHEN and CDR2 SYDVKM. CDR3 residues: CASTGPANYGYTF. DNA for the CDR3: TGTGCCAGTACAGGGCCAGCTAACTATGGCTACACCTTC.

The chain links TRBV27 to TRBJ2-7, with D unclear. In germline, CDR1 is MNHEY, CDR2 SMNVEV (reference sequence). CDR3 length: 14 residues. With 6 bases removed from V and 0 bases from J, the gap between germline ends came to 12 bases. The CDR3 here is CASSPLSGSYEQYF. DNA for the CDR3: TGTGCCAGCAGCCCCCTGTCGGGCTCCTACGAGCAGTACTTC.